This TCR beta chain was identified in a study of shared clonotypes between healthy human individuals. A note on this clone: Antigen unknown.

The germline V gene has CDR1 LGHNA and CDR2 YSLEER. Trimming at V came to 4 bases and at J to 2 bases, leaving 5 bases not matched to a gene. The CDR3 is 15 residues long. Findings of the study overall: Generation of non-shared clonotypes was less probable than generation of clonotypes shared by all four donors.

Method: immunoSEQ multiplex PCR; TCRdb's copy keeps in-frame clones and lacks some. The sample contains around 2.5 million clones, approximately 93% of which appear only once. The sequence came from a man aged 18 to 29 in good health. Some clones in this sample may be carry-over from other donors' samples. The V call is TRBV4-3, the J call TRBJ2-5, with 9 bases lining up with TRBD2. Sequenced: naive CD4+ T cells from PBMCs. Subset indicated: CD45RA+ positively selected. For the CDR3, the DNA is TGCGCCAGCAGCCCTCGGACTAGCGCACAAGAGACCCAGTACTTC. Its protein product is CASSPRTSAQETQYF.